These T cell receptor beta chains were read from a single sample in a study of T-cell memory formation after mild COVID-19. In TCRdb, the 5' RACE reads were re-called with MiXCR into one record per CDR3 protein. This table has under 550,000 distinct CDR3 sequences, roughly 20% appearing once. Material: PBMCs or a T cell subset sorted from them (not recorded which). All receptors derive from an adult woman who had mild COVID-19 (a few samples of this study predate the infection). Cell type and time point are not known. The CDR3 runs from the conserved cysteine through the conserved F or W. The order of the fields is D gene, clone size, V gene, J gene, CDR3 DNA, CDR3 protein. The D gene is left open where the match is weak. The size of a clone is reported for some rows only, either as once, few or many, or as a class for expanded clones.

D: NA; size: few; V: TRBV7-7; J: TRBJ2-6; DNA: TGTGCCAGCAGCCCGACTTCAGGGGCCAACGTCCTGACTTTC; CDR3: CASSPTSGANVLTF
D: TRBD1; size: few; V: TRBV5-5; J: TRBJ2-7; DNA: TGTGCCAGCACTCACCCGGGGACAGCCTACGAGCAGTACTTC; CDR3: CASTHPGTAYEQYF
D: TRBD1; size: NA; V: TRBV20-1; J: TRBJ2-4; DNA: TGCAGTGGAGCAGACAGGGAGTATGCAAACATTCAGTACTTC; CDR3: CSGADREYANIQYF
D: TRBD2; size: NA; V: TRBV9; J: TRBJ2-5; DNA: TGTGCCAGCAGCTTTAGCGGGGGTGAGACCCAGTACTTC; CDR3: CASSFSGGETQYF
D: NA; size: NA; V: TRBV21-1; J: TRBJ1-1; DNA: NA; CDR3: CASSKVGWGTEAFF
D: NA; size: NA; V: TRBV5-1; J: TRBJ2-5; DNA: TGCGCCAGCAGCGCAGGGGCCGCACAAGAGACCCAGTACTTC; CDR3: CASSAGAAQETQYF
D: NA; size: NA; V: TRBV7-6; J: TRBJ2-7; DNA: TGTGCCAGCAGCTTTGAAGGGGGTATCTACGAGCAGTACTTC; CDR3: CASSFEGGIYEQYF
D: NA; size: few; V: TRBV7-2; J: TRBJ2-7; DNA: TGTGCCAGCAGTGGTAGGGCTTTTAGTGGCGAGCAGTACTTC; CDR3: CASSGRAFSGEQYF
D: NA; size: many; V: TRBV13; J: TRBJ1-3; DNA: TGTGCCAGCAGCTTAAGGACAGCCTCTGGAAACACCATATATTTT; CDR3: CASSLRTASGNTIYF
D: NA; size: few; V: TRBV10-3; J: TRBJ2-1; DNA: TGTGCCATCAGTGAGTCAGGACTCTTCTCCTACAATGAGCAGTTCTTC; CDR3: CAISESGLFSYNEQFF
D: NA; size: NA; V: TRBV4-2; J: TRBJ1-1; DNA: TGTGCCAGCAGCCAAGAGGGGTCTCCAACTGAAGCTTTCTTT; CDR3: CASSQEGSPTEAFF
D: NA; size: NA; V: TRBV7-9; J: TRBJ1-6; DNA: TGTGCCAGCAGAAACAGGGCGGGCTCCTATAATTCACCCCTCCACTTT; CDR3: CASRNRAGSYNSPLHF
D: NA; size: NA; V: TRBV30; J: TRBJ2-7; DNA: TGTGCCTGGAGTGTACGGGGGGCCTACTCCTACGAGCAGTACTTC; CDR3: CAWSVRGAYSYEQYF
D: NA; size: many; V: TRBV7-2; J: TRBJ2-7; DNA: TGTGCCAGCAGCTTAGCGCAAGGATACGAGCAGTACTTC; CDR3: CASSLAQGYEQYF
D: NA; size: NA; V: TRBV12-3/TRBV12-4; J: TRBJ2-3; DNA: TGTGCCAGCAGGTTAGCGAGCACAGATACGCAGTATTTT; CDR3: CASRLASTDTQYF
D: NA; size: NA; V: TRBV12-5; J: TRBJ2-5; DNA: TGTGCTAGTGCCATGGGGTGGGAAGAGACCCAGTACTTC; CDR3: CASAMGWEETQYF
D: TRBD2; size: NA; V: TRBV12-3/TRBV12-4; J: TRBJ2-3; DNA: TGTGCCAGCAGACTCGGGACTAGCGGTACAGATACGCAGTATTTT; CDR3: CASRLGTSGTDTQYF
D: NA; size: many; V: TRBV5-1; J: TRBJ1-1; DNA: TGCGCCAGCAGCTTGGGGACAATCATGAACACTGAAGCTTTCTTT; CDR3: CASSLGTIMNTEAFF
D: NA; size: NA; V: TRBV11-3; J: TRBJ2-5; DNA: TGTGCCAGCAGCTCCTTATGGGCTGAGACCCAGTACTTC; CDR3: CASSSLWAETQYF
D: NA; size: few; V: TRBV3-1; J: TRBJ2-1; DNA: TGTGCCAGCAGCCAAGAAGGGACCGGAAAGCAGTTCTTC; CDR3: CASSQEGTGKQFF
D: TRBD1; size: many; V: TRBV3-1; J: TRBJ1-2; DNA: TGTGCCAGCAGCCAAGGGACAGGAAGCTATGGCTACACCTTC; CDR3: CASSQGTGSYGYTF
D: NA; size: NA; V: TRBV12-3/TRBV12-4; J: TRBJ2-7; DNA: TGTGCCAGCAGTACTCAGAGGACAGTGAACCGCTACGAGCAGTACTTC; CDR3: CASSTQRTVNRYEQYF
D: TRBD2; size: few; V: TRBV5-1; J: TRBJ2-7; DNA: TGCGCCAGCAGCATGCTCTCCGGGACTAGCGGGCCCTACGAGCAGTACTTC; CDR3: CASSMLSGTSGPYEQYF
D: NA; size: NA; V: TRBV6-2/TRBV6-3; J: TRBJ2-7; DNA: TGTGCCAGCAGTTATTCCGGGACACACTACGAGCAGTACTTC; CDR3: CASSYSGTHYEQYF
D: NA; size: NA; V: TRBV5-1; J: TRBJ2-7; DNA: TGCGCCAGCAGCTTGCCAGGGATGGGCGACGAGCAGTACTTC; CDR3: CASSLPGMGDEQYF
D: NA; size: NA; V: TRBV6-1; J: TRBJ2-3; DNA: TGTGCCAGCAGTCCGTGGTCGCCCGCGGGAGATACGCAGTATTTT; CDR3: CASSPWSPAGDTQYF
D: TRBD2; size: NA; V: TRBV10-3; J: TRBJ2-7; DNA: TGTGCCATCAGTGAGGGCCCGACTAGCGGGAGGAACGAGCAGTACTTC; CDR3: CAISEGPTSGRNEQYF
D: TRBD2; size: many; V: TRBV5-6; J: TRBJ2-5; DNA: TGTGCCAGCAGCGCAACTAGCGGGGGGGCTCCGGGGCAAGAGACCCAGTACTTC; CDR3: CASSATSGGAPGQETQYF
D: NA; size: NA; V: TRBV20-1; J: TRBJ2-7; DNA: TGCAGTGCTAGACTCGGCGGTGAGCAGTACTTC; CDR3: CSARLGGEQYF
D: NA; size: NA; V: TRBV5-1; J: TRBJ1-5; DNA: TGCGCCAGCAGCTTCCCTCCTTGGGGTTTCAATCAGCCCCAGCATTTT; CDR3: CASSFPPWGFNQPQHF
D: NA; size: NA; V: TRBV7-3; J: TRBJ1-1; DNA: TGTGCCAGCAGCTTAATAGCCGCGAACGACGAAACTGAAGCTTTCTTT; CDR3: CASSLIAANDETEAFF
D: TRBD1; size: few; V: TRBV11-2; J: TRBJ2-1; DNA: TGTGCCAGCAGACATAGGGGAGGACAGGGTAGAAATGAGCAGTTCTTC; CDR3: CASRHRGGQGRNEQFF
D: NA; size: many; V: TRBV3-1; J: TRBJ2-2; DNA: TGTGCCAGCAGCCAAGTTATGACCCTGAACACCGGGGAGCTGTTTTTT; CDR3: CASSQVMTLNTGELFF
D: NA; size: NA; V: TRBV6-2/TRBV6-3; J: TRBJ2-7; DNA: TGTGCCAGCAAGGGCGGCACCTACGAGCAGTACTTC; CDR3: CASKGGTYEQYF
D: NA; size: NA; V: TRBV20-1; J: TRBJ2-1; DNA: TGCAGTGCTAGAGATGGAAGGGGTACCTACAATGAGCAGTTCTTC; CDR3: CSARDGRGTYNEQFF
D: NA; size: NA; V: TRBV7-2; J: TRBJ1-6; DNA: TGTGCCAGCAGCCGATCTCGAAATTCACCCCTCCACTTT; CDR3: CASSRSRNSPLHF
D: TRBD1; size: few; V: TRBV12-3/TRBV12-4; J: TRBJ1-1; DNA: TGTGCCAGCAATACCGGGACAGGCCTTGAAGGGACTGAAGCTTTCTTT; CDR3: CASNTGTGLEGTEAFF
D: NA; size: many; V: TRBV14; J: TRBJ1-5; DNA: TGCGCCAGCAGCCAAGGTCTCAATCAGCCCCAGCATTTT; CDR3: CASSQGLNQPQHF
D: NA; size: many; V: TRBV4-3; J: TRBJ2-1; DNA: TGCGCCAGCAGCCAAGGGCCCTACAATGAGCAGTTCTTC; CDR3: CASSQGPYNEQFF
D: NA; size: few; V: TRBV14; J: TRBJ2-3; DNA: TGTGCCAGCAGCCAGAAGTCCCTCAGACTAGTTGATACGCAGTATTTT; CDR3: CASSQKSLRLVDTQYF
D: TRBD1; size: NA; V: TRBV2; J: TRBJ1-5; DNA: TGTGCCAGCCAGATTGACAGGGTGAATCAGCCCCAGCATTTT; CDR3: CASQIDRVNQPQHF
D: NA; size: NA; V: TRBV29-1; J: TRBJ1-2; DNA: TGCAGCGTTGATGACGGGACGGCGGGGTATGGCTACACCTTC; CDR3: CSVDDGTAGYGYTF
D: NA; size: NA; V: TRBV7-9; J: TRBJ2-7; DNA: TGTGCCAGCAGCTTTACCGTCGAGCAGTACTTC; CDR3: CASSFTVEQYF
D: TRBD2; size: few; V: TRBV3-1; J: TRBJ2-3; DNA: TGTGCCAGCAGCCAAGAGCGCGGGACTAGCGGGAGGGATACGCAGTATTTT; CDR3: CASSQERGTSGRDTQYF
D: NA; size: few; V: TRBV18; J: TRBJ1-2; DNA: TGTGCCAGCTCAGCGGCTCCCGCAAGGAGTTACACCTTC; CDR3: CASSAAPARSYTF
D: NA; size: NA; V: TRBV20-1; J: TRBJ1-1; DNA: TGCAGTGCTAGTTCCCAATCGGACCCCCTCGGAAGAGCTTTCTTT; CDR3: CSASSQSDPLGRAFF
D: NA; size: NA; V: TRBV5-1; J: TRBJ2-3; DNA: TGCGCCAGCAGCGAAGGGAGGGGGGTCACAGATACGCAGTATTTT; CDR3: CASSEGRGVTDTQYF
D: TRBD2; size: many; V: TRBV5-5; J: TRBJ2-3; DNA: TGTGCCAGCAGCCTTCCGGGACTAGCGGGAGCTGATACGCAGTATTTT; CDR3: CASSLPGLAGADTQYF
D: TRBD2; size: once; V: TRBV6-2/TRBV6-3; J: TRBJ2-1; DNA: TGTGCCAGCAGCAACGGACTAGCGGGGGCCAATGAGCAGTTCTTC; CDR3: CASSNGLAGANEQFF
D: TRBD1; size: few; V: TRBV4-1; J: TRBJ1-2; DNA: TGCGCCAGCAGCCGCACCGGAGGACAGGGAACAAACTATGGCTACACCTTC; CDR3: CASSRTGGQGTNYGYTF
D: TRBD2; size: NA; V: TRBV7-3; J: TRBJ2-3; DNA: TGTGCCAGCAGCCCTAGCGGGGGGGCCGTCGCAGATACGCAGTATTTT; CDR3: CASSPSGGAVADTQYF